The clone carrying this T cell receptor (beta chain) was observed many times. What it binds is not known. The time point was: healthy volunteer bleed at 2 weeks. Before extraction, the whole blood was not fractionated, and total RNA was taken from it. The ends were cut back, 6 bases at V and 2 bases at J, with 5 bases in the middle. The CDR3 extends over 13 amino acids. The germline gives CDR1 MGHDK, CDR2 SYGVNS. The data were obtained in a study of human T cells and chemical hapten exposure. Study context: Largely, small differences in pooled library volume made per-sample TCR yields vary.

The library gave individual cDNA molecules unique molecular identifiers. TCRdb fed the RACE reads into MiXCR, producing one record per CDR3 protein. The sample has about 45,000 distinct CDR3 sequences; nearly 4.5% are singletons. General observations from the study: Those TCRs sitting above 1 in 1000 frequency stayed the same with DPC sensitization.

This chain uses TRBV25-1 with TRBJ2-6; unclear D gene. The sample was whole blood. The source of this sequence is a human donor in good health. Some clones in this sample may be carry-over from other donors' samples. CDR3 coding DNA: TGTGCCAGCAGGGAAGCTGGGGCCAACGTCCTGACTTTC. Amino acids: CASREAGANVLTF.